What follows are 19 T cell receptor beta chains derived from one specimen sequenced in a study of blood T cells in healthy people across ages. Sample-barcoded 5' priming and a J-beta primer mix drove a second PCR of roughly 6 to 12 cycles. In TCRdb, the 5' RACE reads were re-called with MiXCR into one record per CDR3 protein. Found here are roughly 500,000 distinct CDR3 sequences, 25% to 30% of them singletons; the top ten hold around 20%. Material: blood. These receptors originate from a woman aged 70-85 years in good health.

The rearrangement joins TRBV5-1 to TRBJ2-7, with 15 nucleotides matching TRBD2. Trimming removed 4 bases from V and 0 bases from J; junction bases left unmatched: 8. The CDR3 is made up of 18 amino acids. Germline V CDR1 and CDR2: SGHRS, YFSETQ. The CDR3 DNA reads TGCGCCAGCAGCGGGGGACTAGCGGGGGGCAGGAGCTCCTACGAGCAGTACTTC. Residues: CASSGGLAGGRSSYEQYF.

This clonotype has a handful of counts. The chain recombines TRBV20-1 with TRBJ1-1; D remains unclear. CDR1 and CDR2 from the germline V gene are DFQATT and SNEGSKA (reference sequence). Trimming stripped 4 bases from V and 5 bases from J, with 11 bases between. The CDR3 has 12 amino acids. DNA of the CDR3: TGCAGTGCTAAGAAGGGTGGGACTGAAGCTTTCTTT. Its translation is CSAKKGGTEAFF.

This clonotype was seen many times. The genes are TRBV4-2 and TRBJ2-5; D is uncertain. CDR3 length: 15 residues. V lost 4 bases, J lost 5 bases, and 17 bases lay in between. Germline V gene data show CDR1 as LGHNA and CDR2 as YNFKEQ. CDR3 in amino acids: CASSRSLTLHETQYF. The CDR3 bases are TGTGCCAGCAGCCGCTCCTTGACCCTCCATGAGACCCAGTACTTC.

Only a few counts were recorded for this clonotype. V is TRBV24-1 and J is TRBJ2-1; 10 nucleotides match TRBD2. The junction had 6 bases not matched to a gene; V was cut back by 5 bases and J by 0 bases. This CDR3 is built from 17 residues. Germline CDR1 KGHDR, CDR2 SFDVKD. The CDR3 protein is CATSGSSGGSSYNEQFF. The DNA of the CDR3 is TGTGCCACCAGTGGTTCTAGCGGGGGAAGCTCCTACAATGAGCAGTTCTTC.

The chain couples TRBV2 to TRBJ1-2, with D uncertain. The CDR3 has 14 amino acids. Germline-derived CDR1 and CDR2 are SNHLY and FYNNEI. Trimming took off 2 bases at V and 4 bases at J, with 11 bases between the two ends. The CDR3 region has the DNA TGTGCCAGCAGTGAACAGGCGATAGCCTATGGCTACACCTTC. This sequence encodes CASSEQAIAYGYTF.

This clonotype was found a few times. The chain joins TRBV3-1 to TRBJ1-3; D remains unclear. CDR1 and CDR2 (germline): LGHDT, YNNKEL (reference sequence). Trimming took 6 bases from V and 0 from J, leaving 9 bases between them. The CDR3 is 14 residues long. CDR3 nucleotides: TGTGCCAGCAGGGACGGTCCCTCTGGAAACACCATATATTTT. Protein: CASRDGPSGNTIYF. Combining the CDR3 with reference TRBV3-1 and TRBJ1-3 gives the whole variable domain DTAVSQTPKYLVTQMGNDKSIKCEQNLGHDTMYWYKQDSKKFLKIMFSYNNKELIINETVPNRFSPKSPDKAHLNLHINSLELGDSAVYFCASRDGPSGNTIYFGEGSWLTVV.

This clonotype was recorded a few times. V usage is TRBV7-6 and J usage is TRBJ2-6, with D maybe TRBD1 (5 bases). CDR1 is SGHVS, CDR2 FNYEAQ, per germline. Trimming shortened V by 5 bases and J by 4 bases, and 15 bases separated the two germline ends. CDR3 length equals 16 residues. CDR3 in amino acids: CASSQSAGNGANVLTF. As DNA, the CDR3 is TGTGCCAGCAGCCAGTCGGCAGGGAACGGGGCCAACGTCCTGACTTTC. The full variable domain, with the rest looked up from reference TRBV7-6 and TRBJ2-6, is GAGVSQSPRYKVTKRGQDVALRCDPISGHVSLYWYRQALGQGPEFLTYFNYEAQQDKSGLPNDRFSAERPEGSISTLTIQRTEQRDSAMYRCASSQSAGNGANVLTFGAGSRLTVL.

This clonotype was observed a few times. This chain uses TRBV7-9 with TRBJ2-4; TRBD1 is a possible D gene (6 bases). Trimming cost V 0 bases and J 3 bases, with 9 bases left between them. The CDR3 totals 15 residues. Germline CDR1 reads SEHNR; CDR2 reads FQNEAQ (reference sequence). The CDR3 region is CASSLAGASKNIQYF. The CDR3, as DNA: TGTGCCAGCAGCTTAGCGGGGGCCAGCAAAAACATTCAGTACTTC.

This clonotype was seen a few times. The genes are TRBV20-1 and TRBJ2-6; tentative D call: TRBD2 (6 bases). Germline V CDR1 and CDR2: DFQATT, SNEGSKA (reference sequence). Deletions cut 5 bases from V and 2 bases from J, with 16 bases between. The CDR3 is 16 amino acids. CDR3 nucleotides: TGCAGTGCTGCCCGAGGAGGGCAGGCTGGGGCCAACGTCCTGACTTTC. Translating it yields CSAARGGQAGANVLTF.

V and J are TRBV7-9 and TRBJ2-5; 10 bases fit TRBD1. The CDR3 is made up of 16 amino acids. V lost 0 bases and J lost 6; bases outside the gene matches: 7. The germline V gene encodes CDR1 SEHNR and CDR2 FQNEAQ (reference sequence). The CDR3 DNA is TGTGCCAGCAGCTTAGCGCCCGGGACAGGGGAGAAGACCCAGTACTTC. Its translation: CASSLAPGTGEKTQYF.

The chain has TRBV6-5 and TRBJ2-4; the D gene is possibly TRBD1 (6 bases). The CDR3 loop spans 15 amino acids. V dropped 4 bases and J dropped 9 bases, with 19 bases sitting between them. Germline V gene sequence: CDR1 MNHEY, CDR2 SVGAGI. The CDR3 nucleotides are TGTGCCAGCAGTTCACTTACAGGGAGACGGGGCATTCAGTACTTC. This sequence encodes CASSSLTGRRGIQYF.

This CDR3 is CASTLEVTGIGAFF. CDR3 sequence (DNA): TGTGCCAGCACCCTAGAGGTTACAGGGATAGGTGCTTTCTTT. The V call is TRBV7-2, the J call TRBJ1-1; possible D gene TRBD1, 6 bases. V gave up 7 bases and J gave up 11 bases, with 23 bases separating them. The CDR3 loop spans 14 amino acids. CDR1 is SGHTA, CDR2 FQGNSA, per germline.

This clonotype appeared a few times. The gene calls are TRBV3-1 and TRBJ2-2; perhaps TRBD2 as D (6 bases). The CDR3 has 14 amino acids. Trimming left V 4 bases short and J 6 bases short, with 12 bases between. From germline, CDR1 is LGHDT and CDR2 YNNKEL (reference sequence). In nucleotides, the CDR3 is TGTGCCAGCAGCCCGCGGGATTTGGCCGGGGAGCTGTTTTTT. Translated, it gives CASSPRDLAGELFF.

The chain links TRBV29-1 to TRBJ2-5, with no clear D. The J call is uncertain, as TRBJ2-7 better fits the DNA end. Germline lookup yields CDR1 SQVTM and CDR2 ANQGSEA. The CDR3 spans 13 residues. CDR3 DNA: TGCAGCGTTGAAGGTCGTGGGCTCTACGAGCAGTACTTC. Its translation: CSVEGRGLYEQYF.

This chain connects TRBV5-1 to TRBJ2-5; 12 nucleotides line up with TRBD2. The CDR3 runs 15 residues. V lost 6 bases and J lost 4; bases outside the gene matches: 7. The germline V gene encodes CDR1 SGHRS and CDR2 YFSETQ. The chain's CDR3 is CASIFGLAGRETQYF. The CDR3 DNA reads as TGCGCCAGCATCTTCGGACTAGCGGGAAGAGAGACCCAGTACTTC.

The V call is TRBV29-1, the J call TRBJ1-2; maybe TRBD1 (5 bases). Germline V gene sequence: CDR1 SQVTM, CDR2 ANQGSEA. The CDR3 runs to 13 residues. V was clipped by 4 bases and J by 8 bases, with 17 bases between them. The CDR3 loop reads CSVAGDGVLGYTF. As DNA, the CDR3 is TGCAGCGTTGCGGGGGATGGGGTTTTGGGCTACACCTTC.

This clonotype was recorded a few times. The V and J genes are TRBV5-1 and TRBJ2-4; D may correspond to TRBD1 or TRBD2 (5 bases each). This CDR3 has 14 residues. The germline V gene has CDR1 SGHRS and CDR2 YFSETQ. Trimming shortened V by 6 bases and J by 8 bases, and 18 bases separated the two germline ends. CDR3 coding DNA: TGCGCCAGCACGTCAGACAGCGGTGCGGACATTCAGTACTTC. Residues: CASTSDSGADIQYF.

Only a few counts were recorded for this clonotype. V usage is TRBV2 and J usage is TRBJ1-2; TRBD1 aligns across 7 bases. The CDR3 has 12 residues. The V gene end was trimmed by 10 bases and the J gene end by 8 bases; junction bases not matched to a gene: 10. CDR1 is SNHLY, CDR2 FYNNEI, per germline. CDR3 protein: CATQGGGKGYTF. For the CDR3, the DNA is TGTGCCACCCAGGGAGGGGGCAAAGGCTACACCTTC.

The sample holds a few counts of this clonotype. This chain connects TRBV12-3 or TRBV12-4 to TRBJ1-1, with D perhaps TRBD1 (6 bases). The germline V and J ends were trimmed by 2 bases and 3 bases, with 16 bases remaining between them. This CDR3 has 16 residues. The CDR3 coding sequence is TGTGCCAGCAGTTTAAGAGGGACAACCCCCGACACTGAAGCTTTCTTT. As protein: CASSLRGTTPDTEAFF.